This TCR beta chain was observed in a study of blood T cell repertoires in COVID-19 (TCRdb year 2020). Some background on the complete study: Samples from collaborators originated in the United States, Italy and Spain and spanned both the acute and convalescent phases of COVID-19. The material from the prospective study consisted of cDNA or gDNA derived from T cells, B-cell-depleted T cells, or PBMCs. The dataset comprised deeply sampled blood TCRbeta repertoires from subjects exposed to, actively infected with, or recovered from COVID-19. A freely available public database, intended as a resource for researchers studying the immune response to SARS-CoV-2, is where the repertoires were released. Samples came from the ongoing ImmuneRACE study (first 160 participants) plus 1,254 subjects from 6 global collaborators. Sample metadata almost always included a de-identified subject ID, COVID-19 status, age in years and sex. Where available, HLA class I and class II types were taken from metadata supplied by the sample provider and were not determined by assay-based typing. Paper-wide results and their limitations: Clinical and demographic metadata were provided uncurated, with the amount varying by source and participant.

The collaborating institutions used their own protocols to collect whole blood in K2EDTA tubes. For TCRbeta analysis, collaborators shipped samples in one of three forms: frozen whole blood, isolated PBMCs, or DNA extracted from either of those sample types. On this clone: Its antigen is not yet known. Base qualities are not provided; no much larger clone lies one nucleotide away.

TCRbeta CDR3 regions were amplified from genomic DNA by means of the immunoSEQ Assay, a bias-controlled multiplex PCR. As for the authors' bioinformatics: The number of nucleated cells in each sample was estimated by amplification of reference gene primers within the assay. To quantify the absolute abundance of each unique TCRbeta CDR3 rearrangement, sequence reads were collapsed and filtered. Productive Simpson clonality was computed per sample as the square root of Simpson's diversity index over productive rearrangements. In TCRdb, the immuneACCESS table is reduced to in-frame sequences with V and J assigned. These tables do not hold every clone; where another copy was compared, an unresolved V gene accounts for under half, and the others remain unexplained. V, J and clone size are taken as reported in that table, and D and trimming were inferred from the DNA itself. The sample data list roughly 250,000 clones, and roughly 84% of these were observed just once. The top ten clonotypes cover roughly 4.2% of the sample.

The germline V gene specifies MGHDK as CDR1 and SYGVNS as CDR2. Its CDR3 holds 14 amino acids, cysteine through phenylalanine. Left in the record is the CDR3 DNA by itself, 42 bases read in frame from the first base. V lost 4 bases and J lost 0 bases; the stretch between them is 7 bases long. This receptor chain uses TRBV25-1 and TRBJ2-1; TRBD1 is possibly the D segment (6 matching bases). What was sequenced was peripheral blood. The clonotype comes from a woman aged 40 to 55 with active or convalescent COVID-19. At the DNA level, the sequence is TGTGCCAGCAGTGTACAGGGCTCCTACAATGAGCAGTTCTTC. The resulting protein is CASSVQGSYNEQFF.